Below are 26 T cell receptor beta chains sequenced from a single sample in a study of T cell changes during pregnancy in multiple sclerosis. Profiled with immunoSEQ multiplex PCR; TCRdb holds only in-frame clones, not every one. This table holds 20,000 to 25,000 clones, just over 90% found once. This sample comprised CD4+ T cells from peripheral blood mononuclear cells, obtained after pregnancy. The source of these receptors is a female donor in good health, enrolled as a control in a pregnancy study.

The gene calls are TRBV5-1 and TRBJ1-3; D is perhaps TRBD1 (5 bases). The CDR3 extends over 14 amino acids. CDR1 and CDR2 from the germline V gene are SGHRS and YFSETQ. V dropped 7 bases and J dropped 2 bases, with 13 bases sitting between them. DNA of the CDR3: TGCGCCAGCGGGCAGGGAATGGCTGGAAACACCATATATTTT. As protein: CASGQGMAGNTIYF.

The chain links TRBV2 to TRBJ2-4; 7 nucleotides agree with TRBD1. The CDR3 is made up of 13 amino acids. Germline V lookup: CDR1 SNHLY, CDR2 FYNNEI. V was pared by 6 bases and J by 8 bases, with 7 bases of the junction left unmatched. Here the CDR3 DNA reads TGTGCCAGCAGGGACAGGATCTTGCACATTCAGTACTTC. Its protein product is CASRDRILHIQYF.

DNA of the CDR3: TGTGCCAGTAGTACCGTCCCGGGACAGGGTTCAGATACGCAGTATTTT. This sequence encodes CASSTVPGQGSDTQYF. The chain links TRBV19 to TRBJ2-3; TRBD1 matches at 9 bases. CDR3 length: 16 residues. V shed 4 bases, J shed 4 bases, and the junction held 9 bases outside the gene matches. Germline CDR1 and CDR2: LNHDA and SQIVND (reference sequence).

The chain links TRBV19 to TRBJ2-2; TRBD1 might be the D (6 bases). The CDR3 extends over 16 amino acids. In germline, CDR1 is LNHDA, CDR2 SQIVND (reference sequence). V lost 5 bases and J 11 bases, leaving 24 bases between the germline ends. Here the CDR3 reads CASSPNPQGPLGELFF. CDR3 DNA: TGTGCCAGTAGTCCGAATCCACAGGGTCCGCTGGGAGAGCTGTTTTTT.

With regard to this clone: This clone may be a read error of a much larger clone one base away. This CDR3 is also generated by other DNA sequences in the sample. This chain joins TRBV5-8 and TRBJ2-2, with D hard to call. With 2 bases removed from V and 1 base from J, the gap between germline ends came to 6 bases. Germline CDR1 and CDR2: SGHTS and YDEGEE. The CDR3 totals 14 residues. The chain's CDR3 is CASSFGQNTGELFF. The CDR3 DNA follows: TGTGCCAGCAGCTTTGGGCAGAACACCGGGGAGCTGTTTTTT. Combining the CDR3 with reference TRBV5-8 and TRBJ2-2 gives the whole variable domain EAGVTQSPTHLIKTRGQQATLRCSPISGHTSVYWYQQALGLGLQFLLWYDEGEERNRGNFPPRFSGRQFPNYSSELNVNALELEDSALYLCASSFGQNTGELFFGEGSRLTVL.

The chain employs TRBV7-3 and TRBJ2-1, with D tentatively TRBD1 (6 bases). The CDR3 is made up of 16 amino acids. CDR1 and CDR2 (germline): SGHTA, FQGTGA. V shed 0 bases and J shed 2 bases, with 11 bases lying between them. The DNA for the CDR3 is TGTGCCAGCAGCTTAACGGGACAAAAAACCTACAATGAGCAGTTCTTC. It specifies CASSLTGQKTYNEQFF.

The rearrangement links TRBV30 to TRBJ2-1; 8 nucleotides line up with TRBD1. CDR1 GTSNPN and CDR2 SVGIG come from the germline V gene (reference sequence). Unmatched junction bases numbered 2, after V lost 0 bases and J lost 4 bases. This CDR3 is built from 14 residues. As DNA, the CDR3 is TGTGCCTGGAGTGTATGGACAGGGTACAATGAGCAGTTCTTC. Encoded protein: CAWSVWTGYNEQFF. The variable domain in full, with the rest retrieved from reference TRBV30 and TRBJ2-1, is SQTIHQWPATLVQPVGSPLSLECTVEGTSNPNLYWYRQAAGRGLQLLFYSVGIGQISSEVPQNLSASRPQDRQFILSSKKLLLSDSGFYLCAWSVWTGYNEQFFGPGTRLTVL.

This clone has a single count. The chain is built from TRBV4-3 and TRBJ2-3; 14 bases map to TRBD2. There are 19 residues in the CDR3. Looked up from germline, CDR1 is LGHNA and CDR2 is YSLEER. Unmatched junction bases numbered 12, after V lost 1 base and J lost 6 bases. For the CDR3, the DNA is TGCGCCAGCAGCCAAGGGGGGTCGACTAGCGGGAGGGCCAGGGATACGCAGTATTTT. Its translation: CASSQGGSTSGRARDTQYF.

The DNA of the CDR3 is TGTGCCAGCAGTTGGCGACAGGGGGCACGCACCGGGGAGCTGTTTTTT. Translating gives CASSWRQGARTGELFF. The chain recombines TRBV27 with TRBJ2-2; 10 bases agree with TRBD1. Germline V gives CDR1 MNHEY, CDR2 SMNVEV (reference sequence). This CDR3 comprises 16 residues. Trimming removed 4 bases from V and 4 bases from J; junction bases left unmatched: 6.

This chain uses TRBV18 with TRBJ1-1; TRBD1 agrees at 9 bases. Germline V gene lookup returns CDR1 KGHSH and CDR2 LQKENI. V lost 3 bases to trimming and J lost 3 bases; unmatched junction nucleotides: 5. CDR3 length: 15 amino acids. CDR3 DNA sequence: TGTGCCAGCTCACCTACCACAGGGGGCGACACTGAAGCTTTCTTT. Its translation: CASSPTTGGDTEAFF.

The chain combines TRBV6-5 with TRBJ1-1, with D possibly matching TRBD1 (5 bases). The germline V gene has CDR1 MNHEY and CDR2 SVGAGI. The CDR3 extends over 16 amino acids. Trimming took 6 bases from V and 3 from J, leaving 20 bases between them. CDR3 in amino acids: CASSYPGGWGDTEAFF. The DNA of the CDR3 is TGTGCCAGCAGCTACCCGGGTGGCTGGGGGGACACTGAAGCTTTCTTT.

This chain uses TRBV30 with TRBJ2-1, with 12 bases fitting TRBD1. Trimming at V came to 1 base and at J to 4 bases, leaving 11 bases not matched to a gene. The CDR3 contains 18 residues. The germline CDR1 and CDR2 sequences are GTSNPN and SVGIG (reference sequence). In nucleotides, the CDR3 is TGTGCCTGGAGTGGAAGGGGACAGGGGGCAGGGGTTTACAATGAGCAGTTCTTC. The encoded protein is CAWSGRGQGAGVYNEQFF.

The V and J genes are TRBV7-9 and TRBJ2-5, with 13 bases lining up with TRBD2. The CDR3 is 16 residues long. The germline gives CDR1 SEHNR, CDR2 FQNEAQ (reference sequence). The V gene end was trimmed by 5 bases and the J gene end by 2 bases; junction bases not matched to a gene: 5. CDR3: CASSAGLAGPQETQYF. The CDR3 nucleotides are TGTGCCAGCAGCGCGGGACTAGCGGGACCACAAGAGACCCAGTACTTC.

This clone was detected once. V and J are TRBV27 and TRBJ1-1; 7 bases are shared with TRBD1. The germline V gene encodes CDR1 MNHEY and CDR2 SMNVEV (reference sequence). J lost 4 bases, V lost 4 bases, and 3 bases had no gene match. The CDR3 runs to 13 residues. CDR3 amino acids: CASSSDRATEAFF. CDR3 bases: TGTGCCAGCAGTTCAGACAGGGCCACTGAAGCTTTCTTT.

In this sample, this clone turned up once. J is TRBJ2-3 and V is TRBV4-1; D is perhaps TRBD2 (5 bases). V dropped 0 bases and J dropped 2 bases, with 12 bases sitting between them. This CDR3 contains 16 residues. From germline, CDR1 is MGHRA and CDR2 YSYEKL. The CDR3 sequence is CASSQETGSPTDTQYF. CDR3 nucleotide sequence: TGCGCCAGCAGCCAAGAAACGGGATCTCCCACAGATACGCAGTATTTT.

The genes are TRBV7-3 and TRBJ2-3; D may be TRBD2 (5 bases). Trimming stripped 2 bases from V and 0 bases from J, with 12 bases between. Germline V gives CDR1 SGHTA, CDR2 FQGTGA. The CDR3 runs 16 residues. The CDR3: CASSLGSQRSTDTQYF. The CDR3 coding sequence is TGTGCCAGCAGCTTAGGGTCACAGCGGAGCACAGATACGCAGTATTTT.

The chain employs TRBV15 and TRBJ2-3; TRBD2 agrees at 13 bases. V lost 2 bases and J lost 9; bases outside the gene matches: 11. This CDR3 contains 17 residues. Germline V CDR1 and CDR2: LNHNV, YYDKDF (reference sequence). The DNA of the CDR3 is TGTGCCACCAGCAGAAGGTGGGGACTAGCGGGAAGGGGGACGCAGTATTTT. Protein sequence: CATSRRWGLAGRGTQYF.

This clone was detected only once. The rearrangement joins TRBV19 to TRBJ1-1, with 9 nucleotides matching TRBD1. The CDR3 is 16 amino acids. In germline, CDR1 is LNHDA, CDR2 SQIVND (reference sequence). Trimming took 6 bases from V and 0 from J; bases not matched to a gene: 8. The CDR3 region is CASSPSQGAMNTEAFF. The CDR3 bases are TGTGCCAGTAGCCCATCACAGGGGGCGATGAACACTGAAGCTTTCTTT. Based on the CDR3 plus reference TRBV19 and TRBJ1-1, the full variable domain is DGGITQSPKYLFRKEGQNVTLSCEQNLNHDAMYWYRQDPGQGLRLIYYSQIVNDFQKGDIAEGYSVSREKKESFPLTVTSAQKNPTAFYLCASSPSQGAMNTEAFFGQGTRLTVV.

The chain combines TRBV28 with TRBJ1-5; TRBD1 matches at 7 bases. The CDR3 covers 13 residues. CDR1 MDHEN and CDR2 SYDVKM come from the germline V gene. After removal of 5 bases from V and 5 bases from J, the junction contained 3 bases not matched to a gene. The CDR3 DNA reads as TGTGCCAGCAGTGATACAGGGGATCAGCCCCAGCATTTT. Translated: CASSDTGDQPQHF. The whole variable domain, filled in from reference TRBV28 and TRBJ1-5, reads DVKVTQSSRYLVKRTGEKVFLECVQDMDHENMFWYRQDPGLGLRLIYFSYDVKMKEKGDIPEGYSVSREKKERFSLILESASTNQTSMYLCASSDTGDQPQHFGDGTRLSIL.

This rearrangement joins TRBV5-4 to TRBJ1-4; 8 positions match TRBD1. The J segment lost 5 bases and the V segment lost 3 bases, leaving 9 bases of the junction unmatched. This CDR3 has 16 amino acids. Germline CDR1 reads SGHNT; CDR2 reads YYREEE (reference sequence). The CDR3 DNA sequence: TGTGCCAGCAGCTGGACCGGGACAGGTATCAATGAAAAACTGTTTTTT. Protein product: CASSWTGTGINEKLFF.

The rearrangement uses TRBV29-1 and TRBJ1-5; 9 positions match TRBD1. The CDR3 loop spans 15 amino acids. V lost 7 bases to trimming and J lost 6 bases; unmatched junction nucleotides: 13. Germline V lookup: CDR1 SQVTM, CDR2 ANQGSEA. The CDR3 bases are TGCAGCGCTATTACAGGGGGCTGCCGTATTCAGCCCCAGCATTTT. It encodes CSAITGGCRIQPQHF.

V usage is TRBV4-3 and J usage is TRBJ1-5, with 7 positions matching TRBD1. CDR1 and CDR2 (germline): LGHNA, YSLEER. Trimming cost V 0 bases and J 2 bases; bases outside gene matches: 19. The CDR3 length is 21 residues. CDR3 in DNA: TGCGCCAGCAGCCAAGAAGTAAGGGGGCCGAACCTAGAATTGCGCAATCAGCCCCAGCATTTT. Its translation: CASSQEVRGPNLELRNQPQHF.

For the CDR3, the DNA is TGTGCCAGCAGCTCCCAGGGCAATCAGCCCCAGCATTTT. Protein product: CASSSQGNQPQHF. The chain combines TRBV9 with TRBJ1-5; D unclear. Germline values: CDR1 SGDLS, CDR2 YYNGEE. The V end lost 4 bases, the J end lost 2 bases, and 7 bases lay between the germline ends. This CDR3 is built from 13 residues.

The chain is built from TRBV2 and TRBJ2-7; the D gene is possibly TRBD1 (5 bases). CDR3 length: 15 amino acids. CDR1 is SNHLY, CDR2 FYNNEI, per germline. V was clipped by 6 bases and J by 2 bases, with 17 bases between them. CDR3 residues: CASRVSRQGTYEQYF. CDR3 in DNA: TGTGCCAGCAGAGTCAGCCGGCAGGGTACCTACGAGCAGTACTTC.

V usage is TRBV9 and J usage is TRBJ2-4; D remains unclear. The V end was cut by 0 bases, the J end by 0 bases, with 10 bases between. The germline CDR1 and CDR2 sequences are SGDLS and YYNGEE. There are 16 residues in the CDR3. CDR3 sequence (DNA): TGTGCCAGCAGCGTAGATTGGAGATTAGCCAAAAACATTCAGTACTTC. It yields the protein CASSVDWRLAKNIQYF.

This rearrangement joins TRBV5-1 to TRBJ2-2; 8 bases match TRBD2. After removal of 4 bases from V and 5 bases from J, the junction contained 10 bases not matched to a gene. The CDR3 is made up of 16 amino acids. Germline loops: CDR1 SGHRS, CDR2 YFSETQ. CDR3 DNA sequence: TGCGCCAGCAGCCTAAGTTTAGCGGGGTGGACCGGGGAGCTGTTTTTT. Translated, it gives CASSLSLAGWTGELFF.